The 15 T cell receptor beta chains given below trace back to one sample, sequenced in a study of CD8+CD57+ T cells in acquired aplastic anemia. Genomic DNA, serving as template, underwent TCR beta VDJ and CDR3 profiling. TCRdb analysed the reads with MiXCR anew, one entry per CDR3 protein. The table shows tens of thousands of distinct CDR3 sequences, with about 45% occurring only once. Sequenced input: sorted CD4+, CD8+, or CD8+CD57+ T cells (not recorded which) from PBMCs. The receptors originated from a human donor in good health, serving as a control.

This clonotype was counted ten times or more. This rearrangement joins TRBV2 to TRBJ2-7, with D hard to call. This CDR3 spans 15 amino acids. V was shortened by 2 bases and J by 0 bases, with 11 bases between the two germline ends. Germline assignment: CDR1 SNHLY and CDR2 FYNNEI. In DNA form, the CDR3 reads TGTGCCAGCAGTGAATCACGGCGCCGCTCCTACGAGCAGTACTTC. It codes for CASSESRRRSYEQYF.

The chain combines TRBV11-3 with TRBJ1-2, with TRBD1 identical over 10 bases. CDR3 length: 14 amino acids. Germline V lookup: CDR1 SGHNT, CDR2 YENEEA. V gave up 7 bases and J gave up 6 bases; unmatched junction bases: 8. CDR3 DNA: TGTGCCAGCACCCGACAGGGGGCAATCGATGGCTACACCTTC. Its protein is CASTRQGAIDGYTF. Variable domain in full (rest from reference TRBV11-3 and TRBJ1-2): EAGVVQSPRYKIIEKKQPVAFWCNPISGHNTLYWYLQNLGQGPELLIRYENEEAVDDSQLPKDRFSAERLKGVDSTLKIQPAELGDSAVYLCASTRQGAIDGYTFGSGTRLTVV.

This clonotype was seen more than once but under ten times. The chain has TRBV12-3 or TRBV12-4 and TRBJ1-3; D call uncertain. The V end lost 7 bases, the J end lost 4 bases, and 11 bases lay between the germline ends. The CDR3 is made up of 13 amino acids. DNA for the CDR3: TGTGCCAGCACCCTCAGTGCCGGAAACACCATATATTTT. As protein: CASTLSAGNTIYF.

The chain recombines TRBV29-1 with TRBJ1-2, with 7 bases identical to TRBD1. CDR1 and CDR2 from the germline V gene are SQVTM and ANQGSEA. This CDR3 is 14 amino acids long. Trimming took 3 bases from V and 2 from J; bases not matched to a gene: 6. The CDR3 spells CSVDRQGRNYGYTF. The CDR3 DNA is TGCAGCGTTGATAGACAGGGAAGGAACTATGGCTACACCTTC.

This clonotype showed up many times. The CDR3 DNA sequence: TGTGCCATCAGTGACCGGGACAGGGGTAGCAATCAGCCCCAGCATTTT. It is translated as CAISDRDRGSNQPQHF. The chain couples TRBV10-3 to TRBJ1-5; 10 bases agree with TRBD1. With 3 bases clipped from V and 0 bases from J, the junction kept 2 bases outside the gene matches. CDR1 and CDR2 from the germline V gene are ENHRY and SYGVKD. This CDR3 contains 16 residues.

This clonotype was seen repeatedly, ten times or more. V and J are TRBV9 and TRBJ2-1; 13 bases are shared with TRBD2. J gave up 5 bases and V 2 bases, and 4 bases lay outside the gene matches. CDR1 and CDR2 (germline): SGDLS, YYNGEE. This CDR3 spans 16 amino acids. DNA for the CDR3: TGTGCCAGCAGCGTGGAAGGACTAGCGGGGGACAATGAGCAGTTCTTC. Translating it yields CASSVEGLAGDNEQFF. The variable domain in full, completed from reference TRBV9 and TRBJ2-1, reads DSGVTQTPKHLITATGQRVTLRCSPRSGDLSVYWYQQSLDQGLQFLIQYYNGEERAKGNILERFSAQQFPDLHSELNLSSLELGDSALYFCASSVEGLAGDNEQFFGPGTRLTVL.

The chain uses TRBV2 and TRBJ1-2; no clear D gene. This CDR3 contains 14 residues. Germline CDR1 is SNHLY and CDR2 is FYNNEI. V was trimmed by 2 bases and J by 2 bases, leaving 9 bases between them. In DNA form, the CDR3 reads TGTGCCAGCAGTGAATCGCCAGACAACTATGGCTACACCTTC. Its translation is CASSESPDNYGYTF.

This clonotype was recorded many times. V and J are TRBV12-3 or TRBV12-4 and TRBJ1-2; D is unresolved. The CDR3 length is 14 residues. V lost 3 bases and J 8 bases, leaving 16 bases between the germline ends. This chain's CDR3 is CASSFSPTGPGYTF. CDR3 coding DNA: TGTGCCAGCAGTTTTTCCCCTACTGGGCCGGGCTACACCTTC.

This clonotype came up a few times. The chain employs TRBV2 and TRBJ2-1; 12 nucleotides match TRBD2. Germline loops: CDR1 SNHLY, CDR2 FYNNEI. The ends lost 8 bases at V and 8 bases at J; junction bases unmatched: 7. The CDR3 is made up of 14 amino acids. The CDR3 spells CASALAGGPHEQFF. CDR3 sequence (DNA): TGTGCCAGCGCTCTAGCGGGGGGGCCCCATGAGCAGTTCTTC.

CDR3 sequence: CASSPGFVEQYF. Written as DNA, the CDR3 is TGTGCCAGCAGTCCGGGCTTTGTCGAGCAGTACTTC. The chain is built from TRBV6-2 or TRBV6-3 and TRBJ2-7, with D hard to call. Germline loops: CDR1 MNHEY, CDR2 SVGEGT. The length of the CDR3 is 12 residues. V shed 5 bases and J shed 6 bases, with 11 bases lying between them.

There are many counts of this clonotype. The chain joins TRBV2 to TRBJ1-1; D is possibly TRBD1 (6 bases). Germline CDR1 SNHLY, CDR2 FYNNEI. This CDR3 comprises 14 residues. V was trimmed by 6 bases and J by 0 bases, leaving 11 bases between them. In nucleotides, the CDR3 is TGTGCCAGCAGGACAGGTTGGATGAACACTGAAGCTTTCTTT. It is translated as CASRTGWMNTEAFF.

This clonotype was seen at least ten times. The chain links TRBV14 to TRBJ2-5; no clear D gene. V was trimmed by 6 bases and J by 5 bases, leaving 13 bases between them. This CDR3 contains 13 residues. The germline gives CDR1 SGHDN, CDR2 FVKESK. CDR3 bases: TGTGCCAGCAGTCGTGGGTTTGGGGAGACCCAGTACTTC. This gives the protein CASSRGFGETQYF.

V usage is TRBV12-3 or TRBV12-4 and J usage is TRBJ1-5; D is perhaps TRBD1 (5 bases). V was clipped by 4 bases and J by 7 bases, with 14 bases between them. The CDR3 is made up of 14 amino acids. This CDR3 is CASSWLQDTQPQHF. DNA for the CDR3: TGTGCCAGCAGTTGGTTACAGGACACCCAGCCCCAGCATTTT.

The chain couples TRBV7-2 to TRBJ1-6; D is unclear. The CDR3 is 15 amino acids. Germline V CDR1 and CDR2: SGHTA, FQGNSA. Trimming removed 5 bases from V and 0 bases from J, with 8 bases in between. The CDR3 DNA is TGTGCCAGCAGCCCACTCAACTCCTATAATTCACCCCTCCACTTT. It is translated as CASSPLNSYNSPLHF.

This clonotype has more than one count but fewer than ten. The V and J genes are TRBV20-1 and TRBJ2-1, with 16 positions matching TRBD2. The CDR3 loop spans 20 amino acids. Germline V CDR1 and CDR2: DFQATT, SNEGSKA (reference sequence). With 0 bases clipped from V and 1 base from J, the junction kept 9 bases outside the gene matches. DNA for the CDR3: TGCAGTGCTAGAGACGCAAATCCGGGACTAGCGGGGGGGTCCTACAATGAGCAGTTCTTC. Translation: CSARDANPGLAGGSYNEQFF.